This is a list of T cell receptor beta chains from one sample in a study of T cells in Graves' hyperthyroidism and ophthalmopathy. A single record per CDR3 protein comes from TCRdb applying MiXCR to the multiplex PCR reads. The profile shows roughly 280,000 distinct CDR3 sequences, over 15% of them singletons. Sequenced: blood. Receptor source: a woman in her sixties or seventies with Graves' ophthalmopathy. The CDR3 runs from the conserved cysteine through the conserved F or W. The D gene is left open where the match is weak. A row's size may be missing; if present it is once, few, many or a size class.

>TRBJ1-1|.|TRBV10-2|.
CASRQGLGTEAFF
TGCGCCAGCAGACAGGGTTTGGGCACTGAAGCTTTCTTT
>TRBJ1-1|few|TRBV6-5|.
CASSYSPGGLGTEAFF
TGTGCCAGCAGTTACTCTCCTGGGGGTTTGGGGACTGAAGCTTTCTTT
>TRBJ2-7|many|TRBV20-1|.
CSARDPGRHEQYF
TGCAGTGCTAGAGATCCAGGACGTCACGAGCAGTACTTC
>TRBJ2-5|.|TRBV6-2/TRBV6-3|TRBD2
CASSYTASGEETQYF
TGTGCCAGCAGTTACACCGCTAGCGGGGAAGAGACCCAGTACTTC
>TRBJ2-1|.|TRBV27|TRBD2
CASSLGLAGLFHNEQFF
TGTGCCAGCAGTTTGGGACTAGCGGGCCTGTTTCACAATGAGCAGTTCTTC
>TRBJ1-1|many|TRBV4-1|.
CASRQWQENTEAFF
TGCGCCAGCAGGCAATGGCAGGAGAACACTGAAGCTTTCTTT
>TRBJ2-1|few|TRBV5-4|.
CASSLGDGENSYNEQFF
TGTGCCAGCAGCTTGGGAGACGGGGAAAATTCCTACAATGAGCAGTTCTTC
>TRBJ1-1|.|TRBV27|TRBD1
CASSIGQGVTEAFF
TGTGCCAGCAGTATCGGACAGGGGGTCACTGAAGCTTTCTTT
>TRBJ1-5|.|TRBV7-9|.
CASSGPNNQPQHF
TGTGCCAGCTCCGGACCGAACAATCAGCCCCAGCATTTT
>TRBJ1-3|.|TRBV7-9|.
CASSARGSGNTIYF
TGTGCCAGCAGCGCTCGGGGCTCTGGAAACACCATATATTTT
>TRBJ1-1|many|TRBV7-2|.
CASSPMGATETEAFF
TGTGCCAGCAGCCCAATGGGAGCGACGGAGACTGAAGCTTTCTTT
>TRBJ1-2|many|TRBV7-3|.
CASSPHRQDYGYTF
TGTGCCAGCAGCCCTCACCGACAAGACTATGGCTACACCTTC
>TRBJ2-7|.|TRBV27|TRBD2
CASSLSASGIEQYF
TGTGCCAGCAGTTTAAGTGCTAGCGGGATTGAGCAGTACTTC
>TRBJ2-7|.|TRBV7-2|TRBD2
CASSLIGAGGFYEQYF
TGTGCCAGCAGCTTAATCGGGGCGGGAGGGTTCTACGAGCAGTACTTC
>TRBJ1-2|.|TRBV28|.
CASTHDESFGGYTF
TGTGCCAGCACCCACGACGAGTCCTTCGGTGGCTACACCTTC
>TRBJ1-1|few|TRBV6-6|.
CASSYGMENTEAFF
TGTGCCAGCAGTTACGGGATGGAGAACACTGAAGCTTTCTTT
>TRBJ2-1|many|TRBV20-1|.
CSAPSRAVMGEQFF
TGCAGTGCTCCCTCTCGAGCGGTCATGGGTGAGCAGTTCTTC
>TRBJ2-7|many|TRBV3-1|.
CASSYRGAAIYEQYF
TGTGCCAGCAGCTACCGAGGAGCAGCGATCTACGAGCAGTACTTC
>TRBJ2-1|.|TRBV7-2|.
CASSFLRGTLYNEQFF
TGTGCCAGCAGCTTTCTTCGGGGGACGCTCTACAATGAGCAGTTCTTC
>TRBJ2-5|many|TRBV20-1|.
CSALPRGETQYF
TGCAGTGCCCTTCCAAGGGGGGAGACCCAGTACTTC
>TRBJ1-2|many|TRBV24-1|TRBD1
CATSDRDRGREEYGYTF
TGTGCCACCAGTGACCGGGACAGGGGGCGGGAGGAGTATGGCTACACCTTC
>TRBJ1-2|.|TRBV20-1|.
CSARVGGVDYGYTF
TGCAGTGCTAGAGTAGGAGGGGTAGACTATGGCTACACCTTC
>TRBJ1-1|many|TRBV6-2/TRBV6-3|.
CASSYLVNTEAFF
TGTGCCAGCAGTTATTTGGTGAACACTGAAGCTTTCTTT
>TRBJ2-1|few|TRBV11-3|TRBD2
CASSQGTSGTGEQFF
TGTGCCAGCAGCCAGGGGACTAGCGGGACGGGTGAGCAGTTCTTC
>TRBJ2-2|.|TRBV20-1|TRBD1
CSARGAGGSYTGELFF
TGCAGTGCTAGGGGTGCAGGGGGCAGTTACACCGGGGAGCTGTTTTTT
>TRBJ2-1|many|TRBV7-8|TRBD2
CASSLELAGLSNEQFF
TGTGCCAGCAGCTTAGAGCTAGCGGGGTTGAGTAATGAGCAGTTCTTC
>TRBJ2-1|few|TRBV20-1|TRBD2
CSALAGVLNEQFF
TGCAGTGCTTTAGCGGGAGTTCTAAATGAGCAGTTCTTC
>TRBJ1-1|.|TRBV19|.
CASSMSGYNTEAFF
TGTGCCAGTAGTATGTCGGGCTATAACACTGAAGCTTTCTTT
>TRBJ2-3|many|TRBV7-9|.
CASSPMDTQYF
TGTGCCAGCAGCCCAATGGATACGCAGTATTTT
>TRBJ1-2|few|TRBV20-1|.
CSPRTGDYYGYTF
TGCAGTCCACGTACAGGAGACTACTATGGCTACACCTTC
>TRBJ1-5|many|TRBV7-2|.
CASGQDTGTREHF
TGTGCCAGCGGCCAGGACACCGGGACTAGAGAGCATTTT
>TRBJ1-1|many|TRBV6-2/TRBV6-3|.
CASSYSSSYAEAFF
TGTGCCAGCAGTTACTCCTCTTCGTACGCTGAAGCTTTCTTT
>TRBJ1-1|many|TRBV18|.
CASSWTEWNTEAFF
TGTGCCAGCTCGTGGACAGAGTGGAACACTGAAGCTTTCTTT
>TRBJ1-2|many|TRBV6-1|.
CASSLQTGVYGYTF
TGTGCCAGCAGTTTGCAGACAGGCGTCTATGGCTACACCTTC
>TRBJ1-4|few|TRBV20-1|.
CSAGGAADLGEKLFF
TGCAGTGCTGGGGGGGCAGCAGATCTAGGTGAAAAACTGTTTTTT
>TRBJ2-5|.|TRBV6-1|.
CAGGLGRVPETQYF
TGTGCCGGAGGTTTAGGCAGGGTCCCAGAGACCCAGTACTTC
>TRBJ2-1|.|TRBV20-1|TRBD1
CSARQGALGNEQFF
TGCAGTGCCAGACAGGGGGCTTTAGGTAATGAGCAGTTCTTC
>TRBJ2-3|.|TRBV7-2|.
CASSLRFTGGTDTQYF
TGTGCCAGCAGCTTACGATTCACGGGGGGCACAGATACGCAGTATTTT
>TRBJ1-4|many|TRBV28|.
CASSFMGGEKLFF
TGTGCCAGCAGTTTTATGGGGGGTGAAAAACTGTTTTTT